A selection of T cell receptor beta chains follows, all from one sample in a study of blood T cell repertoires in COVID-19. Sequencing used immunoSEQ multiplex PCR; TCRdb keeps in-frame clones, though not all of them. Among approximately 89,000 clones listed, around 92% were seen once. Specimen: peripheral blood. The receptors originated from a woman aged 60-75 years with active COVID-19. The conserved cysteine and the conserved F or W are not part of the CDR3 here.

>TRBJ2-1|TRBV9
ASSVASGGLTYSYNEQF
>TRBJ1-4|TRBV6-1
ASSESLGAAEKLF
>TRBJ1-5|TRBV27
ASSRTGGYSNQPQH
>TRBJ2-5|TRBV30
AWDGLAQETQY
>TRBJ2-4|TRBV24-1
ATSDSGQWY
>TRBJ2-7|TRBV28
ASSSGDVYEQY
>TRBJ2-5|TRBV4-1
ASSQGLRLGTQY
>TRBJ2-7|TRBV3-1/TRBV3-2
ASSQVLRKGEQY
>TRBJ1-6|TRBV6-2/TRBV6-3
ASSLDLGQGGNSPLH
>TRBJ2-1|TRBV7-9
ASGTSLPSYNEQF